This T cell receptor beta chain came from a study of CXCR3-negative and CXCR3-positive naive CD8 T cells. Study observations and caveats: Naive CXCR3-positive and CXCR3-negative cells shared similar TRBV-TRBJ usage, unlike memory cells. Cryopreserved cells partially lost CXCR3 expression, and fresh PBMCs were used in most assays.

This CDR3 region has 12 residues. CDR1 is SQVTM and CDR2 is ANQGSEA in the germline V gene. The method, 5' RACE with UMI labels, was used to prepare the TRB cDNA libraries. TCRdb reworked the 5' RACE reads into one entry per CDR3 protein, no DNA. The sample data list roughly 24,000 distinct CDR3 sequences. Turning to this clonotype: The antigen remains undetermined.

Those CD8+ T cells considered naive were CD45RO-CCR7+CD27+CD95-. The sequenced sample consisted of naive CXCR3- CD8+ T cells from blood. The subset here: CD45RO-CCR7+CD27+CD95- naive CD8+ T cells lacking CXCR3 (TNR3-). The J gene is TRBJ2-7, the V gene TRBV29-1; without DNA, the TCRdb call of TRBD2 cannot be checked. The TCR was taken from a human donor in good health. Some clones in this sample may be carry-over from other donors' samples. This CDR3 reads CSVAAGGGEQYF.